This T cell receptor beta chain originates from a study of T cells in Graves' hyperthyroidism and ophthalmopathy. Findings of the study overall: The model foresaw ophthalmopathy a median roughly 6.6 months prior to onset.

V was clipped by 5 bases and J by 0 bases, with 11 bases between them. Germline V CDR1 and CDR2: SGHTA, FQGNSA. This CDR3 is 14 amino acids long. This clonotype was counted many times. The antigen remains undetermined. Amplification of TCR beta CDR3 regions was performed using RNA transcripts as template. During a first-round RT-PCR of the TCR CDR3, the HTBI primer set was used. A single record per CDR3 protein comes from TCRdb applying MiXCR to the multiplex PCR reads. In the table there are 600,000 or so distinct CDR3 sequences, approximately 15% of which are singletons. The sequenced sample consisted of blood. The V call is TRBV7-2, the J call TRBJ2-7, with D unresolved. The origin of this receptor is a woman aged 18 to 35 with Graves' ophthalmopathy. Here the CDR3 reads CASSPRTPSYEQYF. The CDR3 DNA reads as TGTGCCAGCAGCCCACGGACCCCCTCCTACGAGCAGTACTTC.